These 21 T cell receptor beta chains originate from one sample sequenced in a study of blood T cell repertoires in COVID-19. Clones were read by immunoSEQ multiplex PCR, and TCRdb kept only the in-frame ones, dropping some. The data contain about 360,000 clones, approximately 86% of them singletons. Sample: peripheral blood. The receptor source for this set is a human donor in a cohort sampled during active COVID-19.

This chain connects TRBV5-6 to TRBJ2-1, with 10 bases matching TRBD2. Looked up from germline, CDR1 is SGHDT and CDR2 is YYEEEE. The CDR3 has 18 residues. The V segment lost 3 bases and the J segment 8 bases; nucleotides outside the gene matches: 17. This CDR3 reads CASSYGQALAGVRDEQFF. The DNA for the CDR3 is TGTGCCAGCAGCTATGGACAGGCCCTAGCGGGGGTTAGGGATGAGCAGTTCTTC.

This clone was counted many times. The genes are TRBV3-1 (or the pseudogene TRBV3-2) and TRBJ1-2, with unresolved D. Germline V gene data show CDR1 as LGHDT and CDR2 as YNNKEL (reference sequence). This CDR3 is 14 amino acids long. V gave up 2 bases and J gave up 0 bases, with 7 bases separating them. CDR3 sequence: CASSQLRANYGYTF. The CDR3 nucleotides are TGTGCCAGCAGCCAACTGAGAGCTAACTATGGCTACACCTTC.

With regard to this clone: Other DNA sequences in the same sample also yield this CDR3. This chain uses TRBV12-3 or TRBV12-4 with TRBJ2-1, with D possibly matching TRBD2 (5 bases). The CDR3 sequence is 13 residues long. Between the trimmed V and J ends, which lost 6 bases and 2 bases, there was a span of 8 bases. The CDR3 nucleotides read TGTGCCAGCAGCTCCGGGACCTACAATGAGCAGTTCTTC. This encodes CASSSGTYNEQFF.

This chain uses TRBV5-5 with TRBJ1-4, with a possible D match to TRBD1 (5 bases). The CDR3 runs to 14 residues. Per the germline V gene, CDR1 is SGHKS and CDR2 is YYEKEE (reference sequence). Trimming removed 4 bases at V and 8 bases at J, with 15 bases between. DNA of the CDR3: TGTGCCAGCAGCGCGGCGGGGGGTAGGGAAAAACTGTTTTTT. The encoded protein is CASSAAGGREKLFF.

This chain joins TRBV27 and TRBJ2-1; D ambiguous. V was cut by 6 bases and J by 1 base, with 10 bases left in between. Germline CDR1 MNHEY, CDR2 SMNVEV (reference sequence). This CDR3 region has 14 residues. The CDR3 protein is CASSPIRSYNEQFF. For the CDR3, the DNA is TGTGCCAGCAGCCCCATCCGGTCCTACAATGAGCAGTTCTTC.

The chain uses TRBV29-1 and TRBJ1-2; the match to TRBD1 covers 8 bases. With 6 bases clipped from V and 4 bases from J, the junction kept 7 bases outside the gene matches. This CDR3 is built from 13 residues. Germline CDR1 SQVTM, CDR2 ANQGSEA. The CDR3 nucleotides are TGCAGCGTGCAGGGGGCAGGGGGCTATGGCTACACCTTC. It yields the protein CSVQGAGGYGYTF.

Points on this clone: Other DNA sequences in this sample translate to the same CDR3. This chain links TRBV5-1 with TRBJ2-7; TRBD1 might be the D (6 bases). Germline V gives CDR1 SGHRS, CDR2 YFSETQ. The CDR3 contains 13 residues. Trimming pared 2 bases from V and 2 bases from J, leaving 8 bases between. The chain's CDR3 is CASSLSGAYEQYF. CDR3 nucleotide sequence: TGCGCCAGCAGCTTATCAGGGGCCTACGAGCAGTACTTC.

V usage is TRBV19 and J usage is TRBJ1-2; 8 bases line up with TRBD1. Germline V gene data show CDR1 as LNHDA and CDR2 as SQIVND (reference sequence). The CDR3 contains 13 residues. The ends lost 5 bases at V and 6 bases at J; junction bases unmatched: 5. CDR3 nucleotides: TGTGCCAGTAGTCACACGACAGGGGATGGCTACACCTTC. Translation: CASSHTTGDGYTF.

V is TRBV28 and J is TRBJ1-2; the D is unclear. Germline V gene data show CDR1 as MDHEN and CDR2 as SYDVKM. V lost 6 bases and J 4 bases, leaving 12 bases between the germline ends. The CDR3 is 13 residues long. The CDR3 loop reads CASRGTRVYGYTF. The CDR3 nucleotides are TGTGCCAGCAGGGGCACGAGGGTCTATGGCTACACCTTC.

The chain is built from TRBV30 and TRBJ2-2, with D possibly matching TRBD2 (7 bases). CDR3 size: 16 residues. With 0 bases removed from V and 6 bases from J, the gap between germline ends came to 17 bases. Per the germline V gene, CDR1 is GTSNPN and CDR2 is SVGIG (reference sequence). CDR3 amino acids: CAWSVKRGGLAGELFF. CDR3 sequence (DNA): TGTGCCTGGAGTGTAAAGAGGGGGGGATTGGCCGGGGAGCTGTTTTTT.

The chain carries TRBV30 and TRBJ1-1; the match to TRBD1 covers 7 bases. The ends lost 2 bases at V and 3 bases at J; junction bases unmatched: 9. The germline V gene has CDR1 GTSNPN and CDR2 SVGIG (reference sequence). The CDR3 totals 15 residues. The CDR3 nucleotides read TGTGCCTGGAGTTCGCAGGGGGTGGGGGACACTGAAGCTTTCTTT. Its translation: CAWSSQGVGDTEAFF.

The CDR3 reads CASSSDRMNTGELFF. The CDR3 nucleotides are TGTGCCAGCAGTTCAGACAGGATGAACACCGGGGAGCTGTTTTTT. The chain is built from TRBV7-8 and TRBJ2-2, with D perhaps TRBD1 (6 bases). CDR1 SGHVS and CDR2 FQNEAQ come from the germline V gene. The CDR3 loop spans 15 amino acids. The V end was cut by 6 bases, the J end by 1 base, with 12 bases between.

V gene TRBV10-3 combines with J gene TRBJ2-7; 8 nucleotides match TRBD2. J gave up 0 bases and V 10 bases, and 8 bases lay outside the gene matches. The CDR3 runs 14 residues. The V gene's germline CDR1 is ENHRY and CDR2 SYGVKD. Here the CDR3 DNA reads TGTGCCAGTTTAGCGGGGACCTTCTCCTACGAGCAGTACTTC. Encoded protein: CASLAGTFSYEQYF.

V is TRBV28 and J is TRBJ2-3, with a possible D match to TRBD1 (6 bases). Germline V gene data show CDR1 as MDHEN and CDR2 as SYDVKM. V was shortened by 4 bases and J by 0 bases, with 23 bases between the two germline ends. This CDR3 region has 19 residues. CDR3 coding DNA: TGTGCCAGCAGTTCTGCGAAATGGGTACAGGGTGCTAGCACAGATACGCAGTATTTT. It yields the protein CASSSAKWVQGASTDTQYF.

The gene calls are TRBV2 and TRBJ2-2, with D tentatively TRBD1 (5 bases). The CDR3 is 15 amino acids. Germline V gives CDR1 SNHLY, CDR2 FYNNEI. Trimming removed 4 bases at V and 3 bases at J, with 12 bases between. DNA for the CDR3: TGTGCCAGCAGTGGGGTAGGGGTTGACACCGGGGAGCTGTTTTTT. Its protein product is CASSGVGVDTGELFF.

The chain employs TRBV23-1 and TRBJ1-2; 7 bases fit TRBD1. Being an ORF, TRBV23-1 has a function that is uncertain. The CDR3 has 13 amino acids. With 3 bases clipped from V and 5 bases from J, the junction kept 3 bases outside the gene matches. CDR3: CASSHGTAYGYTF. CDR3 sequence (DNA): TGCGCCAGCAGTCACGGGACAGCTTATGGCTACACCTTC.

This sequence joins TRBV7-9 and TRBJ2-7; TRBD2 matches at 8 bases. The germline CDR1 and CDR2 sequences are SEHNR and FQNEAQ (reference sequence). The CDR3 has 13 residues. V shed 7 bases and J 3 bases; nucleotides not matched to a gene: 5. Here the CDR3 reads CASNDGRDYEQYF. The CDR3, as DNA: TGTGCCAGCAACGACGGGAGGGACTACGAGCAGTACTTC.

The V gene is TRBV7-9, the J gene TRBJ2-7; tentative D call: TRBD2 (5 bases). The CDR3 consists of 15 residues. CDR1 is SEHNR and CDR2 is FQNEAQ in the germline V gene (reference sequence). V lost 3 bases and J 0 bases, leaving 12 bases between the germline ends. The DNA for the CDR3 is TGTGCCAGCAGCTTGGGGAGACCCCGCTCCTACGAGCAGTACTTC. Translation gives CASSLGRPRSYEQYF.

CDR3 in amino acids: CASSHPTGLAVVEQYF. CDR3 in DNA: TGTGCCAGCAGCCACCCGACGGGACTAGCGGTCGTCGAGCAGTACTTC. The chain uses TRBV4-2 and TRBJ2-7; 11 bases are a match to TRBD2. CDR1 is LGHNA and CDR2 is YNFKEQ in the germline V gene. Germline trimming cut 3 bases from V and 6 bases from J; bases unmatched to any gene: 10. The CDR3 contains 16 residues.

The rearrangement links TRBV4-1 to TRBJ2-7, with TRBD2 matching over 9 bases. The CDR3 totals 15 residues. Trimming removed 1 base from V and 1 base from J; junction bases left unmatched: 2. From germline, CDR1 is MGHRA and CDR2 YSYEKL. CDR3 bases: TGCGCCAGCAGCCAAGCGACTAGCGGTTCCTACGAGCAGTACTTC. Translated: CASSQATSGSYEQYF.

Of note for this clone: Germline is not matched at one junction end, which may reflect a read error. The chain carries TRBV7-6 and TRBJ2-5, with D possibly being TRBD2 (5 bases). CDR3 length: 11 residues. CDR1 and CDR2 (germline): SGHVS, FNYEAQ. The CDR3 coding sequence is TGTGCCAGCAGCTTAGGCGGACTGATGGACTTC. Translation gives CASSLGGLMDF.